Each of the 9 T cell receptor beta chains below was sequenced from the same sample in a study of shared clonotypes between healthy human individuals. The repertoire was sequenced with immunoSEQ multiplex PCR; TCRdb's copy has only in-frame clones and lacks some. The table records 550,000 to 850,000 clones, around 77% of them present only once. The sequenced sample consisted of memory CD4+ T cells sorted from blood. Subset noted: CD45RA-negative fraction. The receptors originated from a woman aged 25 to 39 in good health.

This clone has just a few counts. The gene calls are TRBV19 and TRBJ1-3, with TRBD1 as a possible D gene (5 bases). Trimming cost V 8 bases and J 0 bases, with 14 bases left between them. The CDR3 is made up of 15 amino acids. CDR1 is LNHDA and CDR2 is SQIVND in the germline V gene (reference sequence). The CDR3 sequence: CASRGLWSSGNTIYF. For the CDR3, the DNA is TGTGCCAGTCGGGGCCTCTGGAGCTCTGGAAACACCATATATTTT.

This chain uses TRBV28 with TRBJ1-1; 9 bases align to TRBD1. V shed 8 bases, J shed 1 base, and the junction held 11 bases outside the gene matches. This CDR3 has 16 amino acids. Per germline, CDR1 MDHEN and CDR2 SYDVKM. CDR3 region: CASGSGTGNRNTEAFF. DNA for the CDR3: TGTGCCAGCGGGTCCGGGACAGGGAATAGGAACACTGAAGCTTTCTTT.

This clone has a handful of counts. The V and J genes are TRBV4-2 and TRBJ2-5, with unresolved D. The CDR3 loop spans 13 amino acids. Trimming pared 3 bases from V and 1 base from J, leaving 6 bases between. CDR1 and CDR2 from the germline V gene are LGHNA and YNFKEQ. CDR3 protein: CASSQGIQETQYF. CDR3 nucleotides: TGTGCCAGCAGCCAGGGCATCCAAGAGACCCAGTACTTC.

This chain links TRBV19 with TRBJ1-2, with a possible D match to TRBD1 (6 bases). Trimming took off 7 bases at V and 4 bases at J, with 25 bases between the two ends. The CDR3 extends over 17 amino acids. Germline-derived CDR1 and CDR2 are LNHDA and SQIVND (reference sequence). The CDR3 sequence: CASTTLSADSSSYGYTF. The DNA for the CDR3 is TGTGCCAGTACCACTCTCTCGGCGGACAGTTCGAGCTATGGCTACACCTTC.

The CDR3 DNA is TGTGCCAGCAGTGAAGCGCAAAAGGGCAGGGCGACCTCCCATGAGCAGTTCTTC. Protein sequence: CASSEAQKGRATSHEQFF. The rearrangement links TRBV6-1 to TRBJ2-1, with D perhaps TRBD1 (5 bases). V lost 0 bases and J 8 bases, leaving 23 bases between the germline ends. CDR3 size: 18 residues. Germline CDR1 MNHNS, CDR2 SASEGT.

The chain is built from TRBV2 and TRBJ1-2, with 7 nucleotides matching TRBD1. J lost 5 bases, V lost 6 bases, and 6 bases had no gene match. The V gene's germline CDR1 is SNHLY and CDR2 FYNNEI. The CDR3 is 13 residues long. CDR3 in DNA: TGTGCCAGCAGCGAACAGGGGTCGTATGGCTACACCTTC. Encoded protein: CASSEQGSYGYTF.

The gene calls are TRBV28 and TRBJ1-4, with D uncertain. Trimming cost V 5 bases and J 1 base, with 2 bases left between them. Germline loops: CDR1 MDHEN, CDR2 SYDVKM. This CDR3 is 12 amino acids long. CDR3 in DNA: TGTGCCAGCAGTCAAACTAATGAAAAACTGTTTTTT. Encoded protein: CASSQTNEKLFF.

This clone was picked up a small number of times. Other DNA sequences in the sample encode the same CDR3. This chain uses TRBV5-1 with TRBJ2-7, with D perhaps matching TRBD1 (5 bases). This CDR3 comprises 12 residues. CDR1 is SGHRS, CDR2 YFSETQ, per germline. V was pared by 0 bases and J by 5 bases, with 6 bases between. CDR3 protein: CASSLEGDEQYF. CDR3 sequence (DNA): TGCGCCAGCAGCTTGGAAGGGGACGAGCAGTACTTC.

V usage is TRBV27 and J usage is TRBJ2-4, with 9 bases aligning to TRBD2. In germline, CDR1 is MNHEY, CDR2 SMNVEV (reference sequence). J gave up 5 bases and V 5 bases, and 10 bases lay outside the gene matches. The CDR3 runs 16 residues. CDR3 residues: CASSLGGSGSQNIQYF. The CDR3 bases are TGTGCCAGCAGTCTCGGAGGTAGCGGGAGCCAAAACATTCAGTACTTC.